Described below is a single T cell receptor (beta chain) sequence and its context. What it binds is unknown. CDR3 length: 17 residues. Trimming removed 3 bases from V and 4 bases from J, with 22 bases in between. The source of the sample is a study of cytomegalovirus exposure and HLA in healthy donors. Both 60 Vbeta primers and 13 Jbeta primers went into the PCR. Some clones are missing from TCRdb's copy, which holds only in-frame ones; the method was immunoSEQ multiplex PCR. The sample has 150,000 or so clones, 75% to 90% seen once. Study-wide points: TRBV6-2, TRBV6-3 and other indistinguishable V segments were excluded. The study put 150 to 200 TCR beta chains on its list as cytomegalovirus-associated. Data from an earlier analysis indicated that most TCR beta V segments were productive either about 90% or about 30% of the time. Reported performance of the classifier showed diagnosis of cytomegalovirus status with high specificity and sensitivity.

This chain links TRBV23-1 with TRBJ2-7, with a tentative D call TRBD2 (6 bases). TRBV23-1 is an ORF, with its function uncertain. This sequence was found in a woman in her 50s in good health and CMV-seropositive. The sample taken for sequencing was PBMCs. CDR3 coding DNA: TGCGCCAGCAGTCAGTCTCTCTCGAGGAGGGGAACTTACGAGCAGTACTTC. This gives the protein CASSQSLSRRGTYEQYF.